This T cell receptor beta chain was recovered during a study of T-cell reconstitution after alpha-beta-depleted transplantation in children. It was with unique molecular identifiers that the TCRbeta library was prepared. A single record per CDR3 protein comes from TCRdb applying MiXCR to the PCR reads. The table records hundreds of thousands of distinct CDR3 sequences, more than 10% of them present only once. This clonotype was observed at least ten times. V was pared by 5 bases and J by 3 bases, with 10 bases of the junction left unmatched. The CDR3 sequence is 16 residues long. CDR1 and CDR2 from the germline V gene are SGHRS and YFSETQ.

The specimen was PBMCs from the stem cell graft donor, collected from the stem cell graft. The chain employs TRBV5-1 and TRBJ2-1, with TRBD2 identical over 8 bases. The sequence was collected from a human donor who donated a stem cell graft to a child with acute lymphoblastic leukemia. In DNA, the CDR3 is TGCGCCAGCAGTTTGAGAGCGGGGGAGTACTACAATGAGCAGTTCTTC. Amino acids: CASSLRAGEYYNEQFF.